One sample yielded the 4 T cell receptor beta chains listed below, sequenced in a study of CD8 T cells in Susac syndrome. cDNA came from roughly 0.5 to 1 ug RNA primed by random hexamers. TCRdb reprocessed the immunoSEQ multiplex PCR reads via MiXCR and lists one record per CDR3 protein. The sample consists of some 300,000 distinct CDR3 sequences, over 75% of them appearing once. Sequences were obtained from CD8+ T cells from PBMCs. The origin of the receptors is a human donor with multiple sclerosis.

This clonotype was seen only once. V gene TRBV9 combines with J gene TRBJ2-3; the D gene is possibly TRBD2 (5 bases). The CDR3 has 15 residues. Trimming stripped 0 bases from V and 4 bases from J, with 12 bases between. From germline, CDR1 is SGDLS and CDR2 YYNGEE. CDR3 DNA sequence: TGTGCCAGCAGCGTAGGGGGTCTAGCAGCAGATACGCAGTATTTT. Translation: CASSVGGLAADTQYF.

This sequence joins TRBV21-1 and TRBJ1-1; the table assigns TRBD1, which was not confirmed against the DNA. TRBV21-1 is a listed pseudogene. The CDR3 runs to 17 residues. CDR3 DNA sequence: TGTGCCAGCAGCAAAGCAGGGGCAGGGATGGGGCACACTGAAGCTTTCTTT. Translated, it gives CASSKAGAGMGHTEAFF.

This chain joins TRBV6-1 and TRBJ2-1; D may correspond to TRBD1 or TRBD2 (5 bases each). The length of the CDR3 is 13 residues. CDR1 is MNHNS, CDR2 SASEGT, per germline. V shed 7 bases and J shed 11 bases, with 18 bases lying between them. The CDR3 coding sequence is TGTGCCAGCATTCCGGGCTATAGGGACCAGCAGTTCTTC. Protein sequence: CASIPGYRDQQFF.

This chain connects TRBV5-4 to TRBJ1-1, with 8 bases that match TRBD1. The length of the CDR3 is 19 residues. Germline CDR1 reads SGHNT; CDR2 reads YYREEE (reference sequence). Trimming at V came to 5 bases and at J to 4 bases, leaving 22 bases not matched to a gene. The CDR3 sequence: CASSSVPGQVSRSFTEAFF. The CDR3 DNA sequence: TGTGCCAGCAGTTCCGTCCCGGGACAGGTTTCACGGAGCTTCACTGAAGCTTTCTTT.